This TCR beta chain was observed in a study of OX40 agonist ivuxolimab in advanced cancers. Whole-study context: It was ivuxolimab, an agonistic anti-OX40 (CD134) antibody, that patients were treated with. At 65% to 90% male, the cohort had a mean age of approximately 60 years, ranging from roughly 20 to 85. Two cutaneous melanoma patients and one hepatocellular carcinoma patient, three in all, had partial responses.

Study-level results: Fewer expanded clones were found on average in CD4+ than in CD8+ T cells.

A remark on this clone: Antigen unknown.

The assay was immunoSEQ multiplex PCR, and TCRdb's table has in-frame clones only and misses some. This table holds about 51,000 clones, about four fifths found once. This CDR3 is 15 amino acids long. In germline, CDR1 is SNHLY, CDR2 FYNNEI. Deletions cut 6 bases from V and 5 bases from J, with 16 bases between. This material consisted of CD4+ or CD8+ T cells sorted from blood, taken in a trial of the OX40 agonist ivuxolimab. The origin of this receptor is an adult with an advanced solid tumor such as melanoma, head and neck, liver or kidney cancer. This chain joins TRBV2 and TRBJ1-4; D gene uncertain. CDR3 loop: CASSGAGPGNEKLFF. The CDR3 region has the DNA TGTGCCAGCAGCGGAGCTGGCCCGGGGAATGAAAAACTGTTTTTT.